This TCR beta chain was found in a study of shared clonotypes between healthy human individuals. About the research overall: Those who served as donors were two women and a few men between the ages of 18 and 49.

The CDR3 is 18 residues long. Looked up from germline, CDR1 is SGDLS and CDR2 is YYNGEE. V was cut by 3 bases and J by 0 bases, with 20 bases left in between. In the original analysis: Filtering differed for immunoSEQ, which gave only junction sequences without quality scores. The table came from immunoSEQ multiplex PCR; TCRdb's copy has only in-frame clones and leaves some out. V and J calls and clone size follow that table, whereas D and trimming were derived from the DNA. The top ten clones hold roughly 0.34% of a sample with about 2.5 million clones, about 90% of them seen once. This sequence was found in a man aged 18 to 29 in good health. Some clones in this sample may be carry-over from other donors' samples. The specimen sequenced was naive CD4+ T cells from PBMCs. Regarding subset: CD45RA+ positively selected. The chain recombines TRBV9 with TRBJ2-3; no definite D call. The CDR3 region is CASSARSRHNTSTDTQYF. CDR3 DNA sequence: TGTGCCAGCAGCGCCCGATCCAGACACAACACTAGCACAGATACGCAGTATTTT.